One and the same sample provided the 18 T cell receptor beta chains below, sequenced in a study of T cells after yellow fever vaccination. Each CDR3 protein gets one entry after TCRdb re-called the 5' RACE reads with MiXCR. This table holds about 120,000 distinct CDR3 sequences, over 8% found once. The sample here was CD8+ T cells sorted from PBMCs, taken on the day of the yellow fever booster vaccination. The receptors come from a man younger than 35 who received the YFV17D yellow fever vaccine.

This clonotype was counted only a few times. Written as DNA, the CDR3 is TGCAGCGTTGTTCTGGGGGGCACTGAAGCTTTCTTT. It specifies CSVVLGGTEAFF. V and J are TRBV29-1 and TRBJ1-1, with D possibly being TRBD1 (5 bases). The CDR3 totals 12 residues. Germline V gene sequence: CDR1 SQVTM, CDR2 ANQGSEA. With 4 bases removed from V and 4 bases from J, the gap between germline ends came to 10 bases.

This sequence joins TRBV4-3 and TRBJ2-3; TRBD1 aligns across 10 bases. The CDR3 runs to 17 residues. After removal of 0 bases from V and 3 bases from J, the junction contained 6 bases not matched to a gene. Germline CDR1 LGHNA, CDR2 YSLEER. CDR3 sequence reads: CASSQEGPGQGTDTQYF. CDR3 coding DNA: TGCGCCAGCAGCCAAGAGGGCCCGGGACAGGGGACAGATACGCAGTATTTT.

Ten or more counts support this clonotype. The V call is TRBV29-1, the J call TRBJ2-3; maybe TRBD1 (6 bases). Between the trimmed V and J ends, which lost 4 bases and 1 base, there was a span of 15 bases. The CDR3 length is 15 residues. CDR1 is SQVTM and CDR2 is ANQGSEA in the germline V gene. The CDR3 DNA reads TGCAGCGTTGTCCGTACAGGGTTTCGCACAGATACGCAGTATTTT. Amino acid sequence: CSVVRTGFRTDTQYF.

The sample holds many counts of this clonotype. The rearrangement links TRBV12-3 or TRBV12-4 to TRBJ2-7; D possibly uses TRBD1 or TRBD2 (5 bases each). V lost 6 bases and J lost 2, with 17 bases in between. CDR3 length: 15 amino acids. CDR3 bases: TGTGCCAGCAGCCAAGGGGACGGACTTACCTACGAGCAGTACTTC. It encodes CASSQGDGLTYEQYF.

This clonotype has a single count. The V call is TRBV7-2, the J call TRBJ2-3; D may correspond to TRBD1 or TRBD2 (6 bases each). Looked up from germline, CDR1 is SGHTA and CDR2 is FQGNSA. V lost 3 bases and J 1 base, leaving 8 bases between the germline ends. The CDR3 spans 14 residues. CDR3 sequence (DNA): TGTGCCAGCAGCTTGAGGGGGGGCACAGATACGCAGTATTTT. Protein sequence: CASSLRGGTDTQYF.

The sample holds a few counts of this clonotype. The chain joins TRBV7-2 to TRBJ2-5, with 11 bases aligning to TRBD2. The length of the CDR3 is 18 residues. Trimming at V came to 4 bases and at J to 5 bases, leaving 15 bases not matched to a gene. CDR1 and CDR2 (germline): SGHTA, FQGNSA. In DNA, the CDR3 is TGTGCCAGCAGCTGGCCCTCTAGCGGGGGGCCCTTCCAGGAGACCCAGTACTTC. Translation: CASSWPSSGGPFQETQYF. Full variable domain (outside the CDR3, taken from reference TRBV7-2 and TRBJ2-5): GAGVSQSPSNKVTEKGKDVELRCDPISGHTALYWYRQSLGQGLEFLIYFQGNSAPDKSGLPSDRFSAERTGGSVSTLTIQRTQQEDSAVYLCASSWPSSGGPFQETQYFGPGTRLLVL.

This clonotype was counted between two and nine times. The CDR3 coding sequence is TGTGCCAGCAGCCCAGGGGGCAACACCGGGGAGCTGTTTTTT. Protein sequence: CASSPGGNTGELFF. This chain uses TRBV7-3 with TRBJ2-2; 8 nucleotides agree with TRBD1. Trimming cost V 5 bases and J 2 bases; bases outside gene matches: 1. The CDR3 is made up of 14 amino acids. From germline, CDR1 is SGHTA and CDR2 FQGTGA.

The rearrangement links TRBV18 to TRBJ1-3, with D maybe TRBD1 (5 bases). Germline V CDR1 and CDR2: KGHSH, LQKENI. V dropped 3 bases and J dropped 0 bases, with 12 bases sitting between them. CDR3 size: 16 residues. The CDR3 DNA is TGTGCCAGCTCACCGGTCGGGGGTGCCTCTGGAAACACCATATATTTT. Translation gives CASSPVGGASGNTIYF.

Only a few counts were recorded for this clonotype. The rearrangement uses TRBV12-3 or TRBV12-4 and TRBJ2-3; 15 bases align to TRBD2. This CDR3 region has 16 residues. Trimming at V came to 7 bases and at J to 7 bases, leaving 9 bases not matched to a gene. CDR3 sequence: CASTRTSGGAINTQYF. For the CDR3, the DNA is TGTGCCAGCACCCGGACTAGCGGGGGGGCTATAAATACGCAGTATTTT.

In this sample, this clonotype turned up a few times. The J gene is TRBJ2-3, the V gene TRBV7-3; D is perhaps TRBD1 (6 bases). The CDR3 is made up of 15 amino acids. Trimming cost V 5 bases and J 0 bases, with 12 bases left between them. Per the germline V gene, CDR1 is SGHTA and CDR2 is FQGTGA. CDR3 loop: CASSKTGVSTDTQYF. Here the CDR3 DNA reads TGTGCCAGCAGCAAGACAGGAGTTAGCACAGATACGCAGTATTTT.

This clonotype was seen repeatedly, ten times or more. This chain uses TRBV3-1 with TRBJ2-3, with a tentative D call TRBD2 (5 bases). The CDR3 has 14 residues. Germline V gene sequence: CDR1 LGHDT, CDR2 YNNKEL (reference sequence). V was trimmed by 4 bases and J by 1 base, leaving 9 bases between them. In nucleotides, the CDR3 is TGTGCCAGCAGCCTGAGGGTCCGCACAGATACGCAGTATTTT. It specifies CASSLRVRTDTQYF.

The V and J genes are TRBV5-6 and TRBJ2-7, with D tentatively TRBD1 or TRBD2 (6 bases each). Trimming stripped 4 bases from V and 2 bases from J, with 16 bases between. Germline loops: CDR1 SGHDT, CDR2 YYEEEE. This CDR3 has 15 residues. The CDR3 DNA reads as TGTGCCAGCAGCAGGGGGGTACAGGGTCCCTACGAGCAGTACTTC. Its protein is CASSRGVQGPYEQYF.

This clonotype was counted a few times. The rearrangement links TRBV9 to TRBJ1-4; a weak D match, TRBD1 (5 bases). This CDR3 is 16 amino acids long. Trimming took off 4 bases at V and 8 bases at J, with 21 bases between the two ends. Germline CDR1 and CDR2: SGDLS and YYNGEE. CDR3 nucleotides: TGTGCCAGCAGCCCTCGCCGGGACCCTTCGTGGGAAAAACTGTTTTTT. Translating gives CASSPRRDPSWEKLFF.

The table lists this clonotype with a few counts. The chain is built from TRBV5-4 and TRBJ2-5, with D possibly matching TRBD2 (6 bases). The V gene's germline CDR1 is SGHNT and CDR2 YYREEE (reference sequence). Trimming left V 4 bases short and J 3 bases short, with 10 bases between. CDR3 length equals 13 residues. CDR3 sequence: CASSQSSEETQYF. CDR3 nucleotides: TGTGCCAGCAGCCAGTCTAGCGAAGAGACCCAGTACTTC.

CDR3 coding DNA: TGTGCCAGCAGCCAGGACGCCGGGGGGTATGAGCAGTTCTTC. Protein sequence: CASSQDAGGYEQFF. The rearrangement joins TRBV11-2 to TRBJ2-1; 7 bases map to TRBD2. The CDR3 covers 14 residues. V dropped 5 bases and J dropped 8; count of bases not matched to a gene: 9. The germline gives CDR1 SGHAT, CDR2 FQNNGV.

This clonotype came up a few times. The chain joins TRBV20-1 to TRBJ2-7; 7 positions match TRBD2. CDR3 length: 15 residues. The V and J ends lost 6 bases and 0 bases, in that order; junction bases with no gene match: 11. Germline V gene sequence: CDR1 DFQATT, CDR2 SNEGSKA (reference sequence). CDR3 nucleotides: TGCAGTGCCACTACAATTGCGGGGGACTCCTACGAGCAGTACTTC. Protein product: CSATTIAGDSYEQYF.

There are many counts of this clonotype. The V and J genes are TRBV21-1 and TRBJ2-2; no check of the table's D call, TRBD1, against the DNA was made. TRBV21-1 is termed a pseudogene. The CDR3 loop spans 14 amino acids. Here the CDR3 reads CASTGGGGTGELFF. The DNA of the CDR3 is TGTGCCAGCACCGGCGGGGGCGGGACCGGGGAGCTGTTTTTT.

This clonotype has more than one count but fewer than ten. This chain uses TRBV5-1 with TRBJ1-1; D possibly corresponds to TRBD1 (6 bases). Between the trimmed V and J ends, which lost 4 bases and 3 bases, there was a span of 10 bases. CDR3 length: 13 residues. Germline CDR1 is SGHRS and CDR2 is YFSETQ. This chain's CDR3 is CASSTGYDTEAFF. CDR3 nucleotides: TGCGCCAGCAGCACAGGGTATGACACTGAAGCTTTCTTT.